The subject of this entry is one TCR beta chain. CDR3 length: 13 amino acids. CDR1 is MNHNS, CDR2 SASEGT, per germline. Trimming removed 2 bases at V and 2 bases at J, with 5 bases between. This entry belongs to a study of blood T cell repertoires in COVID-19. Study in general: T cells, B-cell-depleted T cells, or PBMCs provided the cDNA or gDNA that served as material.

Authors' methods: Amplification from reference gene primers served as the basis for estimated nucleated cell counts. Data came from immunoSEQ multiplex PCR; TCRdb stores just in-frame clones and leaves some out. V and J calls and clone size are given by that table; D and trimming were obtained from the DNA. The data hold around 190,000 clones, with around 82% observed a single time. Self-reported history from a screening survey and questionnaire set each donor's cohort. This TCR came from a woman aged 45-65 years with acute COVID-19. Sequencing input: PBMCs or T cells enriched from blood (not recorded which). The V and J genes are TRBV6-1 and TRBJ2-3; D not certain. The CDR3: CASSERVTDTQYF. Written as DNA, the CDR3 is TGTGCCAGCAGTGAAAGAGTCACAGATACGCAGTATTTT.